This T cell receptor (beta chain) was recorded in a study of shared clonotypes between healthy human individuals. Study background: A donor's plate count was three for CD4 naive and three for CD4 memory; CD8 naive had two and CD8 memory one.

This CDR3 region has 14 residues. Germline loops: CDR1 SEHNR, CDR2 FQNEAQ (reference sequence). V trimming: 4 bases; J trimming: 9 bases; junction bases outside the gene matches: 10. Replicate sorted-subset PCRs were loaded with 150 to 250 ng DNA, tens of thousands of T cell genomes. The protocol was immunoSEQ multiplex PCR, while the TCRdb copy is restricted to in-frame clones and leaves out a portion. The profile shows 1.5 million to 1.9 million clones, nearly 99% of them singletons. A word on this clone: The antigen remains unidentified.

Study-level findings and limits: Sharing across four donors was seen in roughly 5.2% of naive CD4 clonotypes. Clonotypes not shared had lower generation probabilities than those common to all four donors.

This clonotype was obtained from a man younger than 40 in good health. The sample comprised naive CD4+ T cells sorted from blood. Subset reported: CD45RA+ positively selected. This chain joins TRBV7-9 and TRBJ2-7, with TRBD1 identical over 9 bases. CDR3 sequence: CASSWGQGLGGQYF. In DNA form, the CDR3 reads TGTGCCAGCAGCTGGGGACAGGGATTAGGGGGGCAGTACTTC.